The T cell receptor beta chain under discussion was sequenced for a study of T cells in Graves' hyperthyroidism and ophthalmopathy. Study results and limitations: Most clonotypes expanded in thyroid above 0.001 were likewise present in blood.

There are many counts of this clonotype. Antigen specificity is unknown. The study defined stable Graves' hyperthyroidism as no ophthalmopathy progression within 18 months. Patients having uncontrolled infection, another autoimmune disease, pregnancy or lactation were not included. Source material for PBMCs was more than 7.5 ml fresh peripheral blood. RNA transcripts yielded amplified TCR beta CDR3 regions. The TCR CDR3 was amplified in a first-round RT-PCR using the HTBI primer set. Via MiXCR, TCRdb re-called the multiplex PCR reads, giving one row per CDR3 protein. The sample lists over 550,000 distinct CDR3 sequences, roughly 17% occurring once. Sequenced input: blood. This TCR came from a woman between 18 and 30 years old with Graves' hyperthyroidism.

CDR3 loop: CASTWGTISADTQYF. For the CDR3, the DNA is TGTGCCAGCACCTGGGGCACCATTAGTGCAGATACGCAGTATTTT. This chain connects TRBV6-1 to TRBJ2-3, with a tentative D call TRBD1 (5 bases). Trimming removed 7 bases at V and 4 bases at J, with 18 bases between. Germline V CDR1 and CDR2: MNHNS, SASEGT. The CDR3 spans 15 residues.